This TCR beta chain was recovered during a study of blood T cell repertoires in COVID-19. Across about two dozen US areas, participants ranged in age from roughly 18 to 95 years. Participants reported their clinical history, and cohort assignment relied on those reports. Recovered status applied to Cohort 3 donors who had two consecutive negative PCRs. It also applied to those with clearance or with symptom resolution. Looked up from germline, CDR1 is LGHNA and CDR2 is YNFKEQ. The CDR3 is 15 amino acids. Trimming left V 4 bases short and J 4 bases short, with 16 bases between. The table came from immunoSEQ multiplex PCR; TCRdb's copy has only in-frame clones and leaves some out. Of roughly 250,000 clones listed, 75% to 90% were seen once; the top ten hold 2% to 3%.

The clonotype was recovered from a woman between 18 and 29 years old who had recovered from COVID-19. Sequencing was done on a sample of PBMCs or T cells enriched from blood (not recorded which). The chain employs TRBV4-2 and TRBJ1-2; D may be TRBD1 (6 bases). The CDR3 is CASSLSRDTAYGYTF. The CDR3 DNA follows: TGTGCCAGCAGCCTTTCCCGGGACACGGCCTATGGCTACACCTTC.